This record looks at one T cell receptor beta chain sequence and its context. Its antigen is as yet unknown. This record comes from a study of T cells in Graves' hyperthyroidism and ophthalmopathy. TCR beta CDR3 region amplification was performed from RNA transcripts. The HTBI primer set served for first-round RT-PCR of the TCR CDR3. One entry per CDR3 protein, called by TCRdb with MiXCR from the multiplex PCR reads. Among 550,000 to 700,000 distinct CDR3 sequences listed, roughly 14% were seen once. Uncontrolled infection, other autoimmune disease, pregnancy or lactation led to exclusion. Diagnoses were made from clinical symptoms, serum measures (thyroxine and TRAb), thyroid ultrasound and orbital computed tomography. General study results and limits: Most thyroid clonotypes expanded above 0.001 appeared in blood too.

The specimen sequenced was blood. The sequence was collected from a woman in her thirties or forties with Graves' ophthalmopathy.

The CDR3 coding sequence is TGTGCCAGTATAGGGATGGCGATTTGGTCTTTCGTCTACGAGCAGTACTTC. Protein: CASIGMAIWSFVYEQYF. The chain employs TRBV19 and TRBJ2-7; unclear D gene. The CDR3 loop spans 17 amino acids. Germline V gene sequence: CDR1 LNHDA, CDR2 SQIVND (reference sequence). Trimming took off 7 bases at V and 3 bases at J, with 25 bases between the two ends.